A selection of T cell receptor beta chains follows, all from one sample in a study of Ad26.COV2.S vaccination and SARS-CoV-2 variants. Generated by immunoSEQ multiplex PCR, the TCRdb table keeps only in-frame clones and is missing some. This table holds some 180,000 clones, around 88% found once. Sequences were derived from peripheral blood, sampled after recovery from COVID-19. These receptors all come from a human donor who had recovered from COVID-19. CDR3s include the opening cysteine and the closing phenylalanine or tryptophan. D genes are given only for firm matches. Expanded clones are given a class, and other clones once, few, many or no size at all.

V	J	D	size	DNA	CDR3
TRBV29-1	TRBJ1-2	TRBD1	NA	TGCAGCCATCAGGGGGCCCACTATGGCTACACCTTC	CSHQGAHYGYTF
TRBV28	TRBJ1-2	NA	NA	TGTGCCAGCAGTTTAGGAGGCACCCCCCTAAAGGGCTACACCTTC	CASSLGGTPLKGYTF
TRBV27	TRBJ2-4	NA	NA	TGTGCCAGCATGGGAGGGGGTAATGCCAAAAACATTCAGTACTTC	CASMGGGNAKNIQYF
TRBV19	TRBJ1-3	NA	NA	TGTGCCAGTAGTCGACAGAGCTCTGGAAACACCATATATTTT	CASSRQSSGNTIYF
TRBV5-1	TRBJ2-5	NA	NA	TGCGCCAGCAGCCTCATGGGGCAAGAGACCCAGTACTTC	CASSLMGQETQYF
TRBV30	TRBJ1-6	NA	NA	TGTGCCTGGAGAGAGACAGCTTATAATTCACCCCTCCACTTT	CAWRETAYNSPLHF
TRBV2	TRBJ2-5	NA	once	TGTGCCAGCAGTGTACGGGAACAAGAGACCCAGTACTTC	CASSVREQETQYF
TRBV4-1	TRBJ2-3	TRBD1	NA	TGCGCCAGCAGCCTCCGCTGGACAGGGAACACAGATACGCAGTATTTT	CASSLRWTGNTDTQYF
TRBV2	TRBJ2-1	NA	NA	TGTGCCAGCAGTGACACAGCGGAGAGCTCCTACAATGAGCAGTTCTTC	CASSDTAESSYNEQFF
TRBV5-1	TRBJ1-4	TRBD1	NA	TGCGCCAGCAGCACGGGACAGGGATTTGAAAAACTGTTTTTT	CASSTGQGFEKLFF
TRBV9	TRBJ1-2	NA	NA	TGTGCCAGCAGCACCGGGCCTCAATCTAACTATGGCTACACCTTC	CASSTGPQSNYGYTF
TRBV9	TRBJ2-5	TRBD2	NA	TGTGCCAGCAGCGTAGGGACTAGCCAAGAGACCCAGTACTTC	CASSVGTSQETQYF
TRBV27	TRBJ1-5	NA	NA	TGTGCCAGCAGTTTTGGCAGCTACCAGCCCCAGCATTTT	CASSFGSYQPQHF
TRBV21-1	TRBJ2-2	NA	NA	TGTGCCAGCAGCGCCCCCGGAGACCGGGACCAGAGGTTCGGGGAGCTGTTTTTT	CASSAPGDRDQRFGELFF
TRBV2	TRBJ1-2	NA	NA	TGTGCCAGCAGCCCCTCCTCGGGCGGCTATGGCTACACCTTC	CASSPSSGGYGYTF
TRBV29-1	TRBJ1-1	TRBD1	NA	TGCAGCGCCGCATTACAGGGGACTGAAGCTTTCTTT	CSAALQGTEAFF
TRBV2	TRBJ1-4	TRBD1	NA	TGTGCCAGCAACCAACAGGGGGTGAATGAAAAACTGTTTTTT	CASNQQGVNEKLFF
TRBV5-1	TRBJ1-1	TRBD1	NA	TGCGCCAGCAGCTTAGACTATCCCGGGACAGGGGAAGCTTTCTTT	CASSLDYPGTGEAFF
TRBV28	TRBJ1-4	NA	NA	TGTGCCAGCAGACCACGATTAGATGACAGGAAAGCATTT	CASRPRLDDRKAF
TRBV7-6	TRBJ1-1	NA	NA	TGTGCCAGCAGCTTACCGGGGGACGGCACTGAAGCTTTCTTT	CASSLPGDGTEAFF
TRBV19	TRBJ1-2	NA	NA	TGTGCCAGTGCATCCGGGGCCAACTATGGCTACACCTTC	CASASGANYGYTF
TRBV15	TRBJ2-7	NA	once	TGTGCCACCAGCAGAGACACGGCGGAGCAGTACTTC	CATSRDTAEQYF
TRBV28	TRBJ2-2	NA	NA	TGTGCCAGCAGTCTTACTGACAGGACTACCGGGGAGCTGTTTTTT	CASSLTDRTTGELFF
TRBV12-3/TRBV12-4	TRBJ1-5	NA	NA	TGTGCCAGCAGTTGGAAGGGGGGATGGCCCCAGCATTTT	CASSWKGGWPQHF
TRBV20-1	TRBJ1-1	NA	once	TGCAGTGCCCCGGGGAGTGAAGCTTTCTTT	CSAPGSEAFF
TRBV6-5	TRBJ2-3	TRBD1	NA	TGTGCCAGCATCCGGGACAGGGTCACAGATACGCAGTATTTT	CASIRDRVTDTQYF
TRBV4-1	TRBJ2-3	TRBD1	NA	TGCGCCAGCAGCCAAGATGAGGGGGCACGTACAGATACGCAGTATTTT	CASSQDEGARTDTQYF
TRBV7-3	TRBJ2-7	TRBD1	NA	TGTGCCAGCAGGCCCACAGGGGGCTCCTACGAGCAGTACTTC	CASRPTGGSYEQYF
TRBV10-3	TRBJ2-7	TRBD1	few	TGTGCCATCAGAGGACAGGGGCGCGAGCAGTACTTC	CAIRGQGREQYF
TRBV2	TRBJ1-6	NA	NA	TGTGCCAGCAGCCTCGGGATTAATTCACCCCTCCACTTT	CASSLGINSPLHF
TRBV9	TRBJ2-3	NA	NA	TGTGCCAGCAGCGCCCGGAGCACAGATACGCAGTATTTT	CASSARSTDTQYF
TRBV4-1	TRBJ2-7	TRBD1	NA	TGCGCCAGCAGCCAAGATTTAGAGGGACAGGGGAACGGTGAGCAGTACTTC	CASSQDLEGQGNGEQYF
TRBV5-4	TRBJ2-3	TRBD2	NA	TGTGCCAGCAGCACGTTAGCGGGTACAGATACGCAGTATTTT	CASSTLAGTDTQYF
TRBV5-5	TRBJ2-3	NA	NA	TGTGCCAGCAGCTTGCAGGGCACAGATACGCAGTATTTT	CASSLQGTDTQYF
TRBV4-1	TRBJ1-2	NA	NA	TGCGCCAGCAGCCAACTGGGCGGCTACACCTTC	CASSQLGGYTF
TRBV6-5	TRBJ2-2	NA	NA	TGTGCCAGCAGCAATGTCAGGGGGGAGACCGGGGAGCTGTTTTTT	CASSNVRGETGELFF
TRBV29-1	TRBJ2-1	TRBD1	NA	TGCAGCGTTGAAGATCAGGGGCAGGGGGCCACCTACAATGAGCAGTTCTTC	CSVEDQGQGATYNEQFF
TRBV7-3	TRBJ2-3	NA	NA	TGTGCCAGCAGCTTACAAGTCACAGATACGCAGTATTTT	CASSLQVTDTQYF
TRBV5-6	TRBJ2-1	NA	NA	TGTGCCAGCAGCTTGGGAGGGTCGGGTGAGCAGTTCTTC	CASSLGGSGEQFF
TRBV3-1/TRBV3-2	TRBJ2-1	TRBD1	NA	TGTGCCAGCAGACCGGGACAGTACAATGAGCAGTTCTTC	CASRPGQYNEQFF
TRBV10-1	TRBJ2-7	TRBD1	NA	TGCGCCAGCAGTCCACGGGACAGGGTATACGAGCAGTACTTC	CASSPRDRVYEQYF
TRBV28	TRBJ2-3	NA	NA	TGTGCCAGCTTAGCGGCGTCCACAGATACGCAGTATTTT	CASLAASTDTQYF
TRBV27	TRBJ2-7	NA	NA	TGTGCCAGCAGTTTCGGGGTGCAGGGGGGGTCCGGCGAGCAGTACTTC	CASSFGVQGGSGEQYF
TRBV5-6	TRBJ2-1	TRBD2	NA	TGTGCCAGCAGCGCGCTAACTAGCGGGGGGGCCAATGAGCAGTTCTTC	CASSALTSGGANEQFF
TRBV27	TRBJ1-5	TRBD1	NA	TGTGCCAGCAGAGAACGGGACAGGGGTAGCAATCAGCCCCAGCATTTT	CASRERDRGSNQPQHF
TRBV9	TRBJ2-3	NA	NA	TGTGCCAGCAGCGTAGGGGCGGGGCCGATCAGTAGCACAGATACGCAGTATTTT	CASSVGAGPISSTDTQYF
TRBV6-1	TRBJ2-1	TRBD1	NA	TGTGCCAGCAGGGAAGGGATCCGCAGGGGGCTATCTTACAATGAGCAGTTCTTC	CASREGIRRGLSYNEQFF
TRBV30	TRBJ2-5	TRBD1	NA	TGTGCCTGGACGCCAGGGGGCCAAGAGACCCAGTACTTC	CAWTPGGQETQYF
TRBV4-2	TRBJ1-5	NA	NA	TGTGCCAGCAGCCAAGAGCGGGGCGGTAATCAGCCCCAGCATTTT	CASSQERGGNQPQHF
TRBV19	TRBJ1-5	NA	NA	TGTGCCAGTAGTTTCCCCGGTCGGGGCAATCAGCCCCAGCATTTT	CASSFPGRGNQPQHF
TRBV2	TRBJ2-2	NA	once	TGTGCCAGCAGTGAAGCGTACACCGGGGAGCTGTTTTTT	CASSEAYTGELFF